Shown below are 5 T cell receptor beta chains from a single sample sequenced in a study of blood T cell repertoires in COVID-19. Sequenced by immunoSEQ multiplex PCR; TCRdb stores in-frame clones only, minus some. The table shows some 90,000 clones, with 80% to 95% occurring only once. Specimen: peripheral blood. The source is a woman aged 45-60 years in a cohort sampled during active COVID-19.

CDR3 in DNA: TGTGCCAGCAGCTTGGGACCTAGCGCCAATGAGCAGTTCTTC. The encoded protein is CASSLGPSANEQFF. The chain couples TRBV7-9 to TRBJ2-1; tentative D call: TRBD2 (6 bases). CDR3 length equals 14 residues. V was pared by 3 bases and J by 6 bases, with 12 bases between. In germline, CDR1 is SEHNR, CDR2 FQNEAQ (reference sequence).

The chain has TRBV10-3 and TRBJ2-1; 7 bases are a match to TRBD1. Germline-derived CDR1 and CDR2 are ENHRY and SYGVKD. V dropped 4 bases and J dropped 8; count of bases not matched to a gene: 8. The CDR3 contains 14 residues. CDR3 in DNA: TGTGCCATCAGTGGGGCCAGGGGGTCCGATGAGCAGTTCTTC. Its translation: CAISGARGSDEQFF.

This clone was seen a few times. In DNA, the CDR3 is TGTGCCAGCAGTTTAAGTGGGATTGGCGGGGATATATACGAGCAGTACTTC. Translating it yields CASSLSGIGGDIYEQYF. The rearrangement uses TRBV28 and TRBJ2-7; possibly TRBD2 for D (6 bases). In germline, CDR1 is MDHEN, CDR2 SYDVKM. V was pared by 2 bases and J by 4 bases, with 21 bases between. This CDR3 comprises 17 residues. The full variable domain, its missing parts supplied by reference TRBV28 and TRBJ2-7, is DVKVTQSSRYLVKRTGEKVFLECVQDMDHENMFWYRQDPGLGLRLIYFSYDVKMKEKGDIPEGYSVSREKKERFSLILESASTNQTSMYLCASSLSGIGGDIYEQYFGPGTRLTVT.

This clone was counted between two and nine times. For the CDR3, the DNA is TGTGCCAGCAGCCCCAGGGCCTCAGATGGCTACACCTTC. It is translated as CASSPRASDGYTF. The chain combines TRBV12-3 or TRBV12-4 with TRBJ1-2, with TRBD1 as a possible D gene (5 bases). Trimming shortened V by 6 bases and J by 6 bases, and 14 bases separated the two germline ends. The CDR3 length is 13 residues.

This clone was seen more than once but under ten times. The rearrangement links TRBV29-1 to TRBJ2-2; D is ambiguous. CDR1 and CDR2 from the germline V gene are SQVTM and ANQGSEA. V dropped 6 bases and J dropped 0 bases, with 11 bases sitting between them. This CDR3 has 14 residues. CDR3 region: CSVQSNPNTGELFF. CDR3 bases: TGCAGCGTACAGAGTAATCCGAACACCGGGGAGCTGTTTTTT.